Reported below is one TCR beta chain. Sequencing was performed with immunoSEQ multiplex PCR; in TCRdb, only in-frame clones are kept and a portion is missing. The top ten hold under 4.5% of the sample, which has around 120,000 clones, almost 90% seen once. Recruited during active infection, patients (from Seattle) were subsequently followed longitudinally. The record originates from a study of blood T cell repertoires in COVID-19. Overall study context: PBMCs, B-cell-depleted T cells, or T cells were the source of the cDNA or gDNA that made up the material.

V lost 3 bases, J lost 3 bases, and 8 bases stayed unmatched. CDR1 is LNHDA, CDR2 SQIVND, per germline (reference sequence). This CDR3 is built from 16 residues. The TCR originated in a woman in her sixties or seventies with COVID-19, enrolled during active disease. The material sequenced was peripheral blood. The chain is built from TRBV19 and TRBJ1-5, with 7 nucleotides matching TRBD1. The CDR3 protein is CASSIRTGMTNQPQHF. In DNA, the CDR3 is TGTGCCAGTAGTATTAGGACAGGAATGACCAATCAGCCCCAGCATTTT.